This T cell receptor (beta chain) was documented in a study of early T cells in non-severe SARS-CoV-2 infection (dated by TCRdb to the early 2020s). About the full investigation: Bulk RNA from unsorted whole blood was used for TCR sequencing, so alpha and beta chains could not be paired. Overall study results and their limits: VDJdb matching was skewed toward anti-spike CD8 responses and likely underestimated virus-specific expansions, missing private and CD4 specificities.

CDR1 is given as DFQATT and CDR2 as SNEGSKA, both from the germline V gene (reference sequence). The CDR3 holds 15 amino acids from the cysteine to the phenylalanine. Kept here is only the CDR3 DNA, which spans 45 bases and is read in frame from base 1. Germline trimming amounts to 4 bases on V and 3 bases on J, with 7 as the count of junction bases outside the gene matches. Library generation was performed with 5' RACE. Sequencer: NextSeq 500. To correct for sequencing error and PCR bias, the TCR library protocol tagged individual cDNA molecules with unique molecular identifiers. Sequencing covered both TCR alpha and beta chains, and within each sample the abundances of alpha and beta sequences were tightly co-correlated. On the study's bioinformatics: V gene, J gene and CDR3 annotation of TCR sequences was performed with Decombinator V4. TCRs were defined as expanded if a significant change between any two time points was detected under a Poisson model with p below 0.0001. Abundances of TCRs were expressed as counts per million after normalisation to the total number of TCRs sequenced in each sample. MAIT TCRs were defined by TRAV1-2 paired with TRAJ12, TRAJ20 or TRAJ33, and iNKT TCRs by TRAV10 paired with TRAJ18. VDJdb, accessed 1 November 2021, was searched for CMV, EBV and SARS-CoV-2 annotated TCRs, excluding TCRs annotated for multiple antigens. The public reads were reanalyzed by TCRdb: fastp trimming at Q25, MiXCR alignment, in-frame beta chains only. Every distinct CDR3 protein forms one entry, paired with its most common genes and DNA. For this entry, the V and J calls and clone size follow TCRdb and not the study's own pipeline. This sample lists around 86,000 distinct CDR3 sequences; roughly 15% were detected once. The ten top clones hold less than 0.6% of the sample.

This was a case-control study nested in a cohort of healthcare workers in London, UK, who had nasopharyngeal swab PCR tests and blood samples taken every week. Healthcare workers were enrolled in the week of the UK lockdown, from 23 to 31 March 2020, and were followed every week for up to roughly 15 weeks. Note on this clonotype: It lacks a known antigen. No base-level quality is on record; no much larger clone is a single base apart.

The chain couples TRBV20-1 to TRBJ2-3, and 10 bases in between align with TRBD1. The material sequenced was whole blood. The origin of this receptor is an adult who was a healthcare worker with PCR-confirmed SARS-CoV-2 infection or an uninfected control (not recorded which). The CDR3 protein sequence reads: CSATSPDRGTDTQYF. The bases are TGCAGTGCTACGAGTCCGGACAGGGGGACAGATACGCAGTATTTT.